The entry below describes one T cell receptor beta chain. The antigen is not known. Combining a sample-barcoded 5' primer with a J-beta primer mix, a second PCR ran for 7 to 11 cycles. One entry per CDR3 protein results from TCRdb running MiXCR on the 5' RACE reads. This table holds under 800,000 distinct CDR3 sequences, about 42% found once. This entry belongs to a study of blood T cells in healthy people across ages. Notes on the study in general: Older age went with lower TCR beta diversity per million T cells, in a roughly linear way.

This TCR derives from a woman aged 60-75 years in good health. Source material: blood.

CDR3 sequence reads: CASSSPGKRGNEQFF. The CDR3 DNA is TGTGCCAGCAGCTCGCCCGGGAAGAGGGGCAATGAGCAGTTCTTC. The V call is TRBV3-1, the J call TRBJ2-1; D tentatively reads TRBD1 or TRBD2 (5 bases each). The germline V and J ends were trimmed by 5 bases and 6 bases, with 17 bases remaining between them. The CDR3 consists of 15 residues. The germline V gene has CDR1 LGHDT and CDR2 YNNKEL (reference sequence).